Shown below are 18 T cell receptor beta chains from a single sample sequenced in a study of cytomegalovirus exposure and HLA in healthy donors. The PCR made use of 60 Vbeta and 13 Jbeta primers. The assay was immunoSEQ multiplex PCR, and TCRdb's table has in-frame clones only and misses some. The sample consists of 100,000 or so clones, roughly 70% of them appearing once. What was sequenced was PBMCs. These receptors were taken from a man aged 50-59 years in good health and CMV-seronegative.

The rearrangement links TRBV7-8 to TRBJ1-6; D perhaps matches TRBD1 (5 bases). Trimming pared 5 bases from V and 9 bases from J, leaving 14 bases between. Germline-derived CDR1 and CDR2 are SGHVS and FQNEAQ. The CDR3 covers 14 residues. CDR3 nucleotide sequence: TGTGCCAGCAGCCCCCGCCGGGGGGGTTCACCCCTCCACTTT. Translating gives CASSPRRGGSPLHF.

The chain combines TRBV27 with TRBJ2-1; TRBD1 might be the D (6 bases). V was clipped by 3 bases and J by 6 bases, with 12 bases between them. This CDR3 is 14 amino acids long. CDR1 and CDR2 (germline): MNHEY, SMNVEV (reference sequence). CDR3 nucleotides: TGTGCCAGCAGTTTGTACAGGGCCTCCAATGAGCAGTTCTTC. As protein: CASSLYRASNEQFF.

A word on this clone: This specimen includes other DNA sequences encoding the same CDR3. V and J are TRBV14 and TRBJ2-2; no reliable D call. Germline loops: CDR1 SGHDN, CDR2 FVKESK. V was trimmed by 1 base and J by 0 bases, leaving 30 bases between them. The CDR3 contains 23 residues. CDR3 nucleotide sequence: TGTGCCAGCAGCCAAGGGCGGTTTTGCCGGAAACAAGGATTGTTATCGAACACCGGGGAGCTGTTTTTT. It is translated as CASSQGRFCRKQGLLSNTGELFF.

The CDR3 region is CASSLAPQGTNEKLFF. DNA of the CDR3: TGTGCCAGCAGCTTAGCGCCGCAGGGAACTAATGAAAAACTGTTTTTT. The chain has TRBV7-9 and TRBJ1-4; a possible D gene is TRBD1 (5 bases). The germline V gene has CDR1 SEHNR and CDR2 FQNEAQ (reference sequence). V lost 0 bases and J lost 1, with 9 bases in between. CDR3 size: 16 residues.

The DNA of the CDR3 is TGTGCCAGCAGCCAGCTGACAGGGCAGGAGAATTCACCCCTCCACTTT. Protein product: CASSQLTGQENSPLHF. The gene calls are TRBV4-2 and TRBJ1-6; 7 nucleotides match TRBD1. Per germline, CDR1 LGHNA and CDR2 YNFKEQ. The junction had 9 bases not matched to a gene; V was cut back by 3 bases and J by 7 bases. The CDR3 consists of 16 residues.

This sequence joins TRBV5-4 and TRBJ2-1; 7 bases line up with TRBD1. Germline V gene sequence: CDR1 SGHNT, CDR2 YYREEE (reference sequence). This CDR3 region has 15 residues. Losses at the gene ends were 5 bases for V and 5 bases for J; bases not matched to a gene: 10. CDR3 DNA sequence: TGTGCCAGCAGAACGGGACAGCAAGCAAACAATGAGCAGTTCTTC. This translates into CASRTGQQANNEQFF.

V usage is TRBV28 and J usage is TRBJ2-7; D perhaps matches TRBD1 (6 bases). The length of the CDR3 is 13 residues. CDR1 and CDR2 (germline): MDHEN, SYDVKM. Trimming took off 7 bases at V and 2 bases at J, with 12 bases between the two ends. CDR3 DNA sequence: TGTGCCAGCACTGACGGACAGCCCTACGAGCAGTACTTC. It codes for CASTDGQPYEQYF.

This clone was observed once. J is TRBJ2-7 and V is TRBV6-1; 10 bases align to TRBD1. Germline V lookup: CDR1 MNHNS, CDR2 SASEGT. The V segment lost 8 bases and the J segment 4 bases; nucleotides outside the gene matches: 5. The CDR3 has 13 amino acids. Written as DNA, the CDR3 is TGTGCCAGCGGCCGGGACAGGGGTTACGAGCAGTACTTC. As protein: CASGRDRGYEQYF.

CDR3 DNA: TGTGCCAGCAGCTTAGGGGACGGGAGGACCGGGGAGCTGTTTTTT. Translated, it gives CASSLGDGRTGELFF. The V gene is TRBV11-3, the J gene TRBJ2-2, with 7 positions matching TRBD2. V lost 1 base and J lost 5; bases outside the gene matches: 4. Germline values: CDR1 SGHNT, CDR2 YENEEA. The CDR3 is 15 residues long.

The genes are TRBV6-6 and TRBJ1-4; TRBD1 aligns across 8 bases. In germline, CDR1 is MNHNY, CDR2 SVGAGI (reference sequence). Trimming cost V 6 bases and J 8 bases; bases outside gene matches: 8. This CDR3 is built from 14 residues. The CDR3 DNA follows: TGTGCCAGCAGCTCAGGGGGCGCAAGAGAAAAACTGTTTTTT. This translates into CASSSGGAREKLFF.

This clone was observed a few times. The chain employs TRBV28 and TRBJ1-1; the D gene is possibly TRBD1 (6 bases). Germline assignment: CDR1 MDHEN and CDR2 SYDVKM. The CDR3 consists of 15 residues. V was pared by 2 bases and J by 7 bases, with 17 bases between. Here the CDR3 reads CASSLGIGQKVEAFF. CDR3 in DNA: TGTGCCAGCAGTTTAGGGATTGGACAGAAAGTTGAAGCTTTCTTT.

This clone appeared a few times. Written as DNA, the CDR3 is TGTGCCAGCAGTGGAGAACAACAGAGCACCGGGGAGCTGTTTTTT. Its translation is CASSGEQQSTGELFF. This chain joins TRBV6-1 and TRBJ2-2; D call uncertain. CDR1 and CDR2 from the germline V gene are MNHNS and SASEGT. V lost 4 bases and J lost 4, with 13 bases in between. This CDR3 is 15 amino acids long.

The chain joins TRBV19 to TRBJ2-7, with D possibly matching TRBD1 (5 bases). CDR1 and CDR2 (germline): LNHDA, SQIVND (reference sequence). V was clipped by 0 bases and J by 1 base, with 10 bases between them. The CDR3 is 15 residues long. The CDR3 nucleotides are TGTGCCAGTAGTATAGATACTTACAGGTCCTACGAGCAGTACTTC. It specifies CASSIDTYRSYEQYF.

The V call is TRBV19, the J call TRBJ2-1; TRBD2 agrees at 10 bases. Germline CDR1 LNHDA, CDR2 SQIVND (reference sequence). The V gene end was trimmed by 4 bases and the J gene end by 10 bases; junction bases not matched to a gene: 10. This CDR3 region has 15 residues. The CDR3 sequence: CASSRASGGRAEQFF. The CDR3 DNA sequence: TGTGCCAGTAGTAGGGCTAGCGGGGGACGGGCGGAGCAGTTCTTC.

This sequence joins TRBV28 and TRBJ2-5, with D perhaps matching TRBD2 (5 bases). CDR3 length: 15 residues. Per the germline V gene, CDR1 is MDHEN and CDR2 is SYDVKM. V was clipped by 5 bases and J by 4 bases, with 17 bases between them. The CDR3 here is CASSLERGFLETQYF. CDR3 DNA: TGTGCCAGCAGTCTCGAACGGGGATTCTTAGAGACCCAGTACTTC.

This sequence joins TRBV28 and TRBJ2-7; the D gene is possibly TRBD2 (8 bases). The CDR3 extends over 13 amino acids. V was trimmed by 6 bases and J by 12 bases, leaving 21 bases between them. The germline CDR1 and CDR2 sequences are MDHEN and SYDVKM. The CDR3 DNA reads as TGTGCCAGCAGGGAAAGGGGGCGGGAGGCGATGTACTTC. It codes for CASRERGREAMYF. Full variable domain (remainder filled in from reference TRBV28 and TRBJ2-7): DVKVTQSSRYLVKRTGEKVFLECVQDMDHENMFWYRQDPGLGLRLIYFSYDVKMKEKGDIPEGYSVSREKKERFSLILESASTNQTSMYLCASRERGREAMYFGPGTRLTVT.

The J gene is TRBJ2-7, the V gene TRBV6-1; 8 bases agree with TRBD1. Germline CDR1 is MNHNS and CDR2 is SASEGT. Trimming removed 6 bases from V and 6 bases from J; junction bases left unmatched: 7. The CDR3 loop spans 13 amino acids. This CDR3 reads CASSRTGRSEQYF. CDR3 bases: TGTGCCAGCAGCCGGACAGGGCGAAGCGAGCAGTACTTC.

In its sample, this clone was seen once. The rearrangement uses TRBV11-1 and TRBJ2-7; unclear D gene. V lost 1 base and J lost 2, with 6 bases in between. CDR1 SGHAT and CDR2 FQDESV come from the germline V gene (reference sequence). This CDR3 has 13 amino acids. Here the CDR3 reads CASSLDIPYEQYF. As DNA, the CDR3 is TGTGCCAGCAGCTTAGATATTCCCTACGAGCAGTACTTC. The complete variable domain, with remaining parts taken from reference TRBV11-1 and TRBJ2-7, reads EAEVAQSPRYKITEKSQAVAFWCDPISGHATLYWYRQILGQGPELLVQFQDESVVDDSQLPKDRFSAERLKGVDSTLKIQPAELGDSAMYLCASSLDIPYEQYFGPGTRLTVT.